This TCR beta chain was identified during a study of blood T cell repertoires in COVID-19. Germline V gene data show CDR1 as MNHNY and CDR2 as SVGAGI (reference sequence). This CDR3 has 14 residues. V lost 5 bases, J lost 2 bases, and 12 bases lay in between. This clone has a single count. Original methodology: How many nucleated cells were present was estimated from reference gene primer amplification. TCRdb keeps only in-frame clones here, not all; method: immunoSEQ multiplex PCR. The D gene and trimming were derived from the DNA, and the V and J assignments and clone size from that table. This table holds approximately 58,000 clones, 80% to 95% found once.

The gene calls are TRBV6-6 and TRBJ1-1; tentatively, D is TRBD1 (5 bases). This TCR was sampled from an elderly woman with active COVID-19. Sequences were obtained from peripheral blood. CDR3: CASSIARGNTEAFF. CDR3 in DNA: TGTGCCAGCAGTATCGCAAGGGGCAACACTGAAGCTTTCTTT.